This section outlines one T cell receptor beta chain sequence together with its context. Its antigen is unidentified. The record originates from a study of a mutant IDH1 vaccine in newly diagnosed glioma. Across the whole study: Vaccines were first given 4-6 weeks after radiotherapy alone, or with temozolomide cycles. Patients were pretreated with radiotherapy, temozolomide, or both, mostly both. Treated patients showed a male proportion of roughly 60%, a female proportion of about 40%, and a mean age of 40.4 years.

This table comes from immunoSEQ multiplex PCR, and its TCRdb copy is limited to in-frame clones, with some not included. The sample consists of tens of thousands of clones, around four fifths of them appearing once. The ends were cut back, 5 bases at V and 6 bases at J, with 17 bases in the middle. From germline, CDR1 is LNHDA and CDR2 SQIVND (reference sequence). This CDR3 has 15 amino acids. Specified time point: week 23, last vaccination. The study gave 300 ug of mutant IDH1 20-mer peptide per vaccine dose, with topical imiquimod. The clonotype originates from a man between 50 and 59 years old with glioma. The starting material was PBMCs, obtained from a glioma patient whose treatment included an IDH1 peptide vaccine. This chain uses TRBV19 with TRBJ1-5, with D unclear. CDR3 sequence reads: CASSLVGGIGQPQHF. CDR3 in DNA: TGTGCCAGTAGTCTCGTAGGAGGCATAGGTCAGCCCCAGCATTTT.